This T cell receptor beta chain was obtained from a study of blood T cell repertoires in COVID-19. At the level of the study: PBMCs, B-cell-depleted T cells, or T cells were the source of the cDNA or gDNA that made up the material.

This clone was seen once. The authors' processing: How many nucleated cells were present was estimated from reference gene primer amplification. Profiling relied on immunoSEQ multiplex PCR, and the TCRdb table lists in-frame clones only, not all of them. The DNA gave D and trimming, while V, J and clone size come from that table. The table records nearly 40,000 clones, around four fifths of them present only once. Sequencing input: peripheral blood. The clonotype originates from a man aged 50-59 years with active or convalescent COVID-19.

The CDR3 region has the DNA TGCAGCGTTGGGTTGGGGGGTGAAGCTTTCTTT. Translating gives CSVGLGGEAFF. The genes are TRBV29-1 and TRBJ1-1; tentative D call: TRBD1 (5 bases). The germline CDR1 and CDR2 sequences are SQVTM and ANQGSEA. This CDR3 contains 11 residues. Trimming pared 4 bases from V and 7 bases from J, leaving 10 bases between.